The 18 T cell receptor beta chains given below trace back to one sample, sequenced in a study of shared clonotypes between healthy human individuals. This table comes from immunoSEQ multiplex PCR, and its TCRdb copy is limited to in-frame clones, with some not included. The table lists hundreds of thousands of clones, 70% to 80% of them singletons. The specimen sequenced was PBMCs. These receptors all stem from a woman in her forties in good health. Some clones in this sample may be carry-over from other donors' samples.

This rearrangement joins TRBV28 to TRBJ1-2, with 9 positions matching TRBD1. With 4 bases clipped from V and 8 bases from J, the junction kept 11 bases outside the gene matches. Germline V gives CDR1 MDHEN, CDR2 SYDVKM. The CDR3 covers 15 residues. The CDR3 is CASSSTGGGSQGYTF. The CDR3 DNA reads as TGTGCCAGCAGTTCAACAGGGGGCGGCTCCCAGGGCTACACCTTC.

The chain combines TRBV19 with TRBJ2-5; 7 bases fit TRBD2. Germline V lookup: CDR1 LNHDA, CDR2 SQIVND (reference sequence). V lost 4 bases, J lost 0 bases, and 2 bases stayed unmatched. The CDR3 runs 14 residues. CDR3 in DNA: TGTGCCAGTAGTAAGGGGACTAACCAAGAGACCCAGTACTTC. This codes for CASSKGTNQETQYF.

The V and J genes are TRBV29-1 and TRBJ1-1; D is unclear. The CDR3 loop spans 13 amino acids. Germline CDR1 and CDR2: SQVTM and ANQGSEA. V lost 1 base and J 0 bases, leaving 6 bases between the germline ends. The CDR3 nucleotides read TGCAGCGTTGAAGCACAGATGAACACTGAAGCTTTCTTT. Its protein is CSVEAQMNTEAFF.

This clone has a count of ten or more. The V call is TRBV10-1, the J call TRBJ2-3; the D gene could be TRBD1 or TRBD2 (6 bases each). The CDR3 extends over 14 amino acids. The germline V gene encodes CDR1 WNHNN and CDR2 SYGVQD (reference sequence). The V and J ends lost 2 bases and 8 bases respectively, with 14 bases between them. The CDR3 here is CASSERWGAGTQYF. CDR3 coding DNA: TGCGCCAGCAGTGAGAGGTGGGGGGCTGGTACGCAGTATTTT.

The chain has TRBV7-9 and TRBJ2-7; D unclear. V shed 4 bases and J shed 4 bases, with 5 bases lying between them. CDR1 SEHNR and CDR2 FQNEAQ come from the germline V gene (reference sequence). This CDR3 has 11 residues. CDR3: CASSYRYEQYF. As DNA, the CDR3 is TGTGCCAGCAGCTACAGATACGAGCAGTACTTC. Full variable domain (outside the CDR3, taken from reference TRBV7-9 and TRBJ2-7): DTGVSQNPRHKITKRGQNVTFRCDPISEHNRLYWYRQTLGQGPEFLTYFQNEAQLEKSRLLSDRFSAERPKGSFSTLEIQRTEQGDSAMYLCASSYRYEQYFGPGTRLTVT.

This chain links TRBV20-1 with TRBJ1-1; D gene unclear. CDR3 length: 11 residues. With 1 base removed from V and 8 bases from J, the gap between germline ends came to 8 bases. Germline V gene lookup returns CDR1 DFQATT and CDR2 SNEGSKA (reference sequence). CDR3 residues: CSARVRSEAFF. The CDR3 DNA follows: TGCAGTGCTAGAGTCCGATCGGAAGCTTTCTTT.

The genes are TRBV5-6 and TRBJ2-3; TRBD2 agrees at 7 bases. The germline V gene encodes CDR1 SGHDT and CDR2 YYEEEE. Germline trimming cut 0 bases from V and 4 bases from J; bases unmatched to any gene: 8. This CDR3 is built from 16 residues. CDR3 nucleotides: TGTGCCAGCAGCTTGGCTCTGGGACTAAGGCCAGATACGCAGTATTTT. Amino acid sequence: CASSLALGLRPDTQYF. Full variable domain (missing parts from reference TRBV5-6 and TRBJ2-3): DAGVTQSPTHLIKTRGQQVTLRCSPKSGHDTVSWYQQALGQGPQFIFQYYEEEERQRGNFPDRFSGHQFPNYSSELNVNALLLGDSALYLCASSLALGLRPDTQYFGPGTRLTVL.

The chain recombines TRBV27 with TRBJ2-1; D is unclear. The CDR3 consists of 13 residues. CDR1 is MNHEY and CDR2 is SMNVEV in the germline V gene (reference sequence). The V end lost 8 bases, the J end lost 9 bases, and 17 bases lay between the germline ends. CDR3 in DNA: TGTGCCAGCGCCCAACGTGGGCCGGGTGAGCAGTTCTTC. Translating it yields CASAQRGPGEQFF.

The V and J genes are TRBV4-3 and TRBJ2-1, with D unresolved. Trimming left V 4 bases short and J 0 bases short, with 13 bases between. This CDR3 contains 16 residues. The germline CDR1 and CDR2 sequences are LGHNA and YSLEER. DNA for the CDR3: TGCGCCAGCAGCCCAAGTCGACGGAGCTCCTACAATGAGCAGTTCTTC. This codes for CASSPSRRSSYNEQFF.

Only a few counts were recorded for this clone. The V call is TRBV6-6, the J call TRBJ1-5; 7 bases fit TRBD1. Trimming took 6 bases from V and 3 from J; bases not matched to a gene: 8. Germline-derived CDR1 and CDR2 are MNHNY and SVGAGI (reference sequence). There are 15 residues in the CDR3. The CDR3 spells CASRTPGGNNQPQHF. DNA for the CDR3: TGTGCCAGCAGGACACCAGGGGGGAACAATCAGCCCCAGCATTTT.

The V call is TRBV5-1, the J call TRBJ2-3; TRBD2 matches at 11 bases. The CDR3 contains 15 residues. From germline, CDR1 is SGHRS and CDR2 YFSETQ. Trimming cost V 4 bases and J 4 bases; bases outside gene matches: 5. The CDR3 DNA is TGCGCCAGCAGCGTGACTAGCGGGGACGCAGATACGCAGTATTTT. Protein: CASSVTSGDADTQYF.

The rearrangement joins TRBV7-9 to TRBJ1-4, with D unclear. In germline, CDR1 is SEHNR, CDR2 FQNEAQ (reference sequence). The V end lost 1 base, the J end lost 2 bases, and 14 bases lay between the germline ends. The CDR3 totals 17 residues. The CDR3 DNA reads TGTGCCAGCAGCTTAGGGTCCAGGTCGTCCACTAATGAAAAACTGTTTTTT. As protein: CASSLGSRSSTNEKLFF. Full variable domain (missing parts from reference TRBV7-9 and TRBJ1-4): DTGVSQNPRHKITKRGQNVTFRCDPISEHNRLYWYRQTLGQGPEFLTYFQNEAQLEKSRLLSDRFSAERPKGSFSTLEIQRTEQGDSAMYLCASSLGSRSSTNEKLFFGSGTQLSVL.

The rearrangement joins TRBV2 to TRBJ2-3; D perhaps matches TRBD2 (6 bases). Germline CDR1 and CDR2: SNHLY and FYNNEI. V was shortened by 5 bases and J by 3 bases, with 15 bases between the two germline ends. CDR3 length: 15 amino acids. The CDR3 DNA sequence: TGTGCCAGCAGTCCGACTAGAATCCCAACAGATACGCAGTATTTT. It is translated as CASSPTRIPTDTQYF.

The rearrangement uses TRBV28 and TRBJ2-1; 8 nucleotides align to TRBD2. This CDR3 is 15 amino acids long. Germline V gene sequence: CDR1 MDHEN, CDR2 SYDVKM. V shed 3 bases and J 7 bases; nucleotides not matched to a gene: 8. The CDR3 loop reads CASSLSAGGWNEQFF. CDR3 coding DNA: TGTGCCAGCAGTTTGTCCGCGGGAGGATGGAATGAGCAGTTCTTC.

The CDR3 DNA reads as TGTGCCATTCGCCGGGAGCCAGATCGGCCCCAGCATTTT. Residues: CAIRREPDRPQHF. The chain is built from TRBV6-1 and TRBJ1-5; no clear D gene. Trimming removed 10 bases at V and 9 bases at J, with 19 bases between. Germline values: CDR1 MNHNS, CDR2 SASEGT. There are 13 residues in the CDR3.

The CDR3 sequence: CASSSSGRSNTEAFF. As DNA, the CDR3 is TGTGCCAGCAGCTCTTCGGGACGCTCGAACACTGAAGCTTTCTTT. The chain combines TRBV11-2 with TRBJ1-1; D possibly corresponds to TRBD1 (5 bases). V lost 4 bases and J lost 1, with 13 bases in between. This CDR3 has 15 amino acids. Germline lookup yields CDR1 SGHAT and CDR2 FQNNGV.

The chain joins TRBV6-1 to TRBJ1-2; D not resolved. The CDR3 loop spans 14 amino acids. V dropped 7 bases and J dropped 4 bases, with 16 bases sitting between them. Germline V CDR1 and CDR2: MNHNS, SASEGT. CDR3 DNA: TGTGCCAGCACCCCCGGAAATGACGGCTATGGCTACACCTTC. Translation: CASTPGNDGYGYTF.

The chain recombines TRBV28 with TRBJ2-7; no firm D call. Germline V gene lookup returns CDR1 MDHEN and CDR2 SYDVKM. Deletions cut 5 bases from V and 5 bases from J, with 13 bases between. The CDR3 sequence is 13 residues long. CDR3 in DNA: TGTGCCAGCAGTCCCCCATCTTTCGACGAGCAGTACTTC. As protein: CASSPPSFDEQYF.